This is a list of T cell receptor beta chains from one sample in a study of T-cell reconstitution after alpha-beta-depleted transplantation in children. A single record per CDR3 protein comes from TCRdb applying MiXCR to the PCR reads. The profile covers about 360,000 distinct CDR3 sequences, with approximately 12% appearing a single time and around 4.5% taken by the ten largest. The material sequenced was PBMCs, taken from the stem cell graft. These receptors were collected from a human donor who donated a stem cell graft to a child with Fanconi anemia. The CDR3 runs from the conserved cysteine through the conserved F or W. The D gene is left open where the match is weak. Some rows have no size entry. The others give once, few or many, or a class for an expanded clone.

many	TRBD2	TRBV5-1	TRBJ2-2	TGCGCCAGCAGCTTGGAAGAGCGGGGGCGATACACCGGGGAGCTGTTTTTT	CASSLEERGRYTGELFF
.	TRBD1	TRBV7-9	TRBJ2-2	TGTGCCAGCAGTTGGACAGGGGTCAACACCGGGGAGCTGTTTTTT	CASSWTGVNTGELFF
few	.	TRBV2	TRBJ2-6	TGTGCCAGCAGTGATCAGGGGCCATTGGCTGGGGCCAACGTCCTGACTTTC	CASSDQGPLAGANVLTF
few	.	TRBV5-1	TRBJ1-1	TGCGCCAGCAGCTTGGGATCCGGGGGCGGATTGAACACTGAAGCTTTCTTT	CASSLGSGGGLNTEAFF
many	.	TRBV18	TRBJ2-2	TGTGCCAGCTCCACCAGAAACACCGGGGAGCTGTTTTTT	CASSTRNTGELFF
few	.	TRBV15	TRBJ1-4	TGTGCCACCAGCAGAGATCGGGGAGTCGAAAAACTGTTTTTT	CATSRDRGVEKLFF
many	TRBD2	TRBV20-1	TRBJ2-5	TGCAGTGCTGGGGGTGGGGGGGGGTTCCGCGTGCACAAAGAGACCCAGTACTTC	CSAGGGGGFRVHKETQYF
many	.	TRBV15	TRBJ2-2	TGTGCCACCAGCAGAGGGGGGACCAACACCGGGGAGCTGTTTTTT	CATSRGGTNTGELFF
many	.	TRBV4-3	TRBJ2-2	TGCGCCAGCAGCCGAGATGTGAACACCGGGGAGCTGTTTTTT	CASSRDVNTGELFF
few	.	TRBV27	TRBJ1-1	TGTGCCAGCAGTCGAAAAGGCTACACTGAAGCTTTCTTT	CASSRKGYTEAFF
.	TRBD1	TRBV15	TRBJ1-1	TGTGCCACCAGCAACCCCCCCGGGACAGGGAACACTGAAGCTTTCTTT	CATSNPPGTGNTEAFF
.	.	TRBV7-9	TRBJ2-1	TGTGCCAGCAGCCAAGACAGCTTTGGTAACAACGAGCAGTTCTTC	CASSQDSFGNNEQFF
.	.	TRBV7-2	TRBJ2-1	TGTGCCAGCAGCTTAGATACGTCTAGCTTCCGTGAGCAGTTCTTC	CASSLDTSSFREQFF
.	.	TRBV11-1	TRBJ1-1	TGTGCCAGCAGCTTAGCGGCAGGGAGACGCACTGAAGCTTTCTTT	CASSLAAGRRTEAFF
.	TRBD1	TRBV12-3/TRBV12-4	TRBJ2-1	TGTGCCAGCAGTTCGTCGCACGACAGGGGAGATGAGCAGTTCTTC	CASSSSHDRGDEQFF
.	TRBD1	TRBV5-1	TRBJ2-2	TGCGCCAGCAGCCCCGGGACAGGGACCGGGGAGCTGTTTTTT	CASSPGTGTGELFF
few	.	TRBV30	TRBJ1-2	TGTGCCTGGACCAAGACGGGACACAATAACTATGGCTACACCTTC	CAWTKTGHNNYGYTF
.	.	TRBV6-2/TRBV6-3	TRBJ2-3	TGTGCCAGCAGTTCCGCCGGGCGGGTCACAGATACGCAGTATTTT	CASSSAGRVTDTQYF
many	.	TRBV4-2	TRBJ2-1	TGTGCCAGCAGCCTCTCCCTTATGGATGAGCAGTTCTTC	CASSLSLMDEQFF
.	.	TRBV7-9	TRBJ2-6	TGTGCCAGCAGCTCACGAGGGGTCGTAGGCGGGGCCAACGTCCTGACTTTC	CASSSRGVVGGANVLTF